Shown below are 21 T cell receptor beta chains from a single sample sequenced in a study of blood T cell repertoires in COVID-19. Clones were read by immunoSEQ multiplex PCR, and TCRdb kept only the in-frame ones, dropping some. The data show roughly 300,000 clones, 85% seen once. The sample comprised PBMCs or T cells enriched from blood (not recorded which). Every receptor here comes from a woman aged 45-65 years who had recovered from COVID-19.

The chain carries TRBV5-4 and TRBJ2-7; 7 bases are shared with TRBD2. The CDR3 loop spans 16 amino acids. Germline values: CDR1 SGHNT, CDR2 YYREEE (reference sequence). The ends lost 3 bases at V and 6 bases at J; junction bases unmatched: 15. CDR3 loop: CASSSGRGLGLGEQYF. CDR3 DNA: TGTGCCAGCAGCTCCGGTAGAGGACTAGGGTTGGGCGAGCAGTACTTC.

The chain carries TRBV19 and TRBJ2-1; 9 bases fit TRBD1. The CDR3 loop spans 13 amino acids. Germline-derived CDR1 and CDR2 are LNHDA and SQIVND (reference sequence). V lost 10 bases and J lost 1; bases outside the gene matches: 2. The CDR3 DNA sequence: TGTGCCACCGGGACAGGGTCCTACAATGAGCAGTTCTTC. Translating gives CATGTGSYNEQFF.

The V call is TRBV3-1 (or the pseudogene TRBV3-2), the J call TRBJ1-4; possible D gene TRBD1, 5 bases. Between the trimmed V and J ends, which lost 1 base and 15 bases, there was a span of 15 bases. The germline V gene has CDR1 LGHDT and CDR2 YNNKEL (reference sequence). The CDR3 has 13 amino acids. The CDR3, as DNA: TGTGCCAGCAGCCAAGTCGAGGCAGGGTTGGTGTTTTTT. It codes for CASSQVEAGLVFF.

The genes are TRBV7-2 and TRBJ1-1; 8 bases fit TRBD1. Germline lookup yields CDR1 SGHTA and CDR2 FQGNSA. The CDR3 is 14 residues long. Losses at the gene ends were 3 bases for V and 6 bases for J; bases not matched to a gene: 6. This CDR3 is CASSFLTGGAEAFF. CDR3 bases: TGTGCCAGCAGCTTCCTTACAGGGGGTGCTGAAGCTTTCTTT.

The V and J genes are TRBV3-1 (or the pseudogene TRBV3-2) and TRBJ1-2; D remains ambiguous. V shed 3 bases and J shed 5 bases, with 4 bases lying between them. Germline CDR1 is LGHDT and CDR2 is YNNKEL (reference sequence). This CDR3 has 11 residues. CDR3 sequence reads: CASSHIYGYTF. The CDR3 nucleotides are TGTGCCAGCAGCCACATTTATGGCTACACCTTC.

The V gene is TRBV5-1, the J gene TRBJ1-2; D might be TRBD1 (5 bases). This CDR3 is built from 14 residues. V dropped 0 bases and J dropped 4 bases, with 10 bases sitting between them. Per germline, CDR1 SGHRS and CDR2 YFSETQ. The CDR3 DNA is TGCGCCAGCAGCTTGGGACAGATTTCCTATGGCTACACCTTC. Amino acid sequence: CASSLGQISYGYTF.

V usage is TRBV19 and J usage is TRBJ2-6, with D perhaps TRBD1 (5 bases). CDR3 length: 17 residues. Germline values: CDR1 LNHDA, CDR2 SQIVND (reference sequence). V was cut by 4 bases and J by 3 bases, with 16 bases left in between. CDR3 in DNA: TGTGCCAGTAGTAGTGGCAGGGTGTCGGGTGGGGCCAACGTCCTGACTTTC. Its translation is CASSSGRVSGGANVLTF.

This chain links TRBV5-6 with TRBJ1-5; TRBD1 matches 10 bases. Unmatched junction bases numbered 3, after V lost 0 bases and J lost 6 bases. Per germline, CDR1 SGHDT and CDR2 YYEEEE. There are 15 residues in the CDR3. CDR3 sequence: CASSLGQGAGQPQHF. The DNA of the CDR3 is TGTGCCAGCAGCTTGGGACAGGGGGCCGGTCAGCCCCAGCATTTT.

The rearrangement links TRBV11-1 to TRBJ2-1, with D unclear. Trimming took 4 bases from V and 6 from J, leaving 7 bases between them. The germline V gene encodes CDR1 SGHAT and CDR2 FQDESV (reference sequence). There are 12 residues in the CDR3. CDR3 residues: CASSSSSNEQFF. DNA of the CDR3: TGTGCCAGCAGCTCTAGTAGCAATGAGCAGTTCTTC.

The V gene is TRBV6-1, the J gene TRBJ1-4; D is undetermined. Germline V gives CDR1 MNHNS, CDR2 SASEGT. V was trimmed by 3 bases and J by 5 bases, leaving 10 bases between them. The CDR3 runs 14 residues. The CDR3 is CASSDSGMNEKLFF. The CDR3 coding sequence is TGTGCCAGCAGTGATAGCGGGATGAATGAAAAACTGTTTTTT.

The chain is built from TRBV5-1 and TRBJ1-1; the D is unclear. The germline CDR1 and CDR2 sequences are SGHRS and YFSETQ. The CDR3 sequence is 14 residues long. The V end was cut by 4 bases, the J end by 1 base, with 11 bases between. In DNA, the CDR3 is TGCGCCAGCAGCCCGCAGGCGGGGAACACTGAAGCTTTCTTT. Its protein is CASSPQAGNTEAFF.

This clone was counted a single time. The V gene is TRBV4-1, the J gene TRBJ1-5; no clear D. CDR1 is MGHRA and CDR2 is YSYEKL in the germline V gene. Trimming took off 0 bases at V and 0 bases at J, with 9 bases between the two ends. CDR3 size: 16 residues. In nucleotides, the CDR3 is TGCGCCAGCAGCCAAGAAATCCGAGATAGCAATCAGCCCCAGCATTTT. Amino acids: CASSQEIRDSNQPQHF.

The chain recombines TRBV7-9 with TRBJ2-1; 7 nucleotides match TRBD1. Germline values: CDR1 SEHNR, CDR2 FQNEAQ (reference sequence). With V trimmed by 5 bases and J by 6 bases, 16 bases remained unmatched. The CDR3 covers 17 residues. The CDR3 spells CASSPLQYRGLANEQFF. The CDR3 bases are TGTGCCAGCAGCCCTCTACAATACAGGGGTTTGGCCAATGAGCAGTTCTTC. Variable domain in full (rest from reference TRBV7-9 and TRBJ2-1): DTGVSQNPRHKITKRGQNVTFRCDPISEHNRLYWYRQTLGQGPEFLTYFQNEAQLEKSRLLSDRFSAERPKGSFSTLEIQRTEQGDSAMYLCASSPLQYRGLANEQFFGPGTRLTVL.

V is TRBV27 and J is TRBJ2-1, with TRBD1 matching 10 bases. The germline gives CDR1 MNHEY, CDR2 SMNVEV (reference sequence). CDR3 length: 14 residues. Trimming removed 9 bases from V and 7 bases from J; junction bases left unmatched: 9. This CDR3 is CARSTGGNGNEQFF. CDR3 DNA: TGTGCCAGGTCGACAGGGGGCAATGGGAATGAGCAGTTCTTC.

The J gene is TRBJ2-7, the V gene TRBV21-1; the table's D call of TRBD2 was not tested on the DNA. TRBV21-1 is a known pseudogene. The CDR3 runs to 15 residues. CDR3 amino acids: CASSKGTSGIYEQYF. The CDR3 nucleotides are TGTGCCAGCAGCAAGGGGACTAGCGGTATCTACGAGCAGTACTTC.

This clone was seen a few times. The V call is TRBV9, the J call TRBJ1-4; TRBD1 matches at 7 bases. The V and J ends lost 0 bases and 3 bases, in that order; junction bases with no gene match: 8. The length of the CDR3 is 17 residues. Germline lookup yields CDR1 SGDLS and CDR2 YYNGEE. In nucleotides, the CDR3 is TGTGCCAGCAGCGTAGACGCAGGGGGAGCTGCTAATGAAAAACTGTTTTTT. Its translation is CASSVDAGGAANEKLFF.

The rearrangement joins TRBV5-4 to TRBJ2-7; TRBD2 matches 12 bases. The length of the CDR3 is 14 residues. CDR1 is SGHNT and CDR2 is YYREEE in the germline V gene (reference sequence). V lost 0 bases, J lost 7 bases, and 2 bases stayed unmatched. CDR3 sequence (DNA): TGTGCCAGCAGCTTGGAACTAGCGGGAGGAGAGCAGTACTTC. It translates to CASSLELAGGEQYF.

This rearrangement joins TRBV19 to TRBJ1-2; 7 bases map to TRBD1. The ends lost 3 bases at V and 7 bases at J; junction bases unmatched: 11. Germline V gene lookup returns CDR1 LNHDA and CDR2 SQIVND (reference sequence). The CDR3 runs to 15 residues. CDR3: CASSINRGGVGGYTF. Written as DNA, the CDR3 is TGTGCCAGTAGTATTAACAGGGGAGGAGTAGGTGGCTACACCTTC.

The chain combines TRBV5-1 with TRBJ1-6; the D is unclear. Trimming took 2 bases from V and 8 from J, leaving 11 bases between them. The CDR3 is 14 amino acids. Germline lookup yields CDR1 SGHRS and CDR2 YFSETQ. CDR3 loop: CASSFGTRDSPLHF. The CDR3 region has the DNA TGCGCCAGCAGCTTTGGCACGCGGGATTCACCCCTCCACTTT.

V gene TRBV19 combines with J gene TRBJ1-5, with D tentatively TRBD1 (6 bases). Germline CDR1 reads LNHDA; CDR2 reads SQIVND (reference sequence). CDR3 size: 13 residues. The ends were cut back, 5 bases at V and 3 bases at J, with 8 bases in the middle. CDR3 sequence reads: CASSQGNNQPQHF. DNA for the CDR3: TGTGCCAGTAGTCAGGGGAACAATCAGCCCCAGCATTTT.

V gene TRBV7-2 combines with J gene TRBJ1-6; D gene ambiguous. The V end lost 5 bases, the J end lost 7 bases, and 9 bases lay between the germline ends. CDR1 SGHTA and CDR2 FQGNSA come from the germline V gene. This CDR3 is 13 amino acids long. The CDR3 sequence is CASSTRLNSPLHF. In nucleotides, the CDR3 is TGTGCCAGCAGCACGCGTCTGAATTCACCCCTCCACTTT.